This T cell receptor beta chain is drawn from a study of T cells in localized non-small cell lung cancer. Using immunoSEQ multiplex PCR, the repertoire was profiled, and TCRdb retains in-frame clones only, with some absent. The data contain 70,000 to 75,000 clones, about four fifths of them seen just once; the ten biggest clones take up approximately 1.3%. Whole-study findings and limits: Higher adjacent-lung clonality was associated with shorter survival. Because only a single region of the tumor was sequenced, heterogeneity remains possible.

As regards this clone: Its target is not known.

The TCR sequence derives from a female donor older than 55 with stage I lung adenocarcinoma. Source: peripheral blood, taken before any cancer treatment.

DNA for the CDR3: TGCGCCAGCAGCTCGCCGACAGGGTCGGCCAACGTCCTGACTTTC. Translating gives CASSSPTGSANVLTF. The chain couples TRBV5-1 to TRBJ2-6, with TRBD1 matching 7 bases. With 3 bases clipped from V and 6 bases from J, the junction kept 6 bases outside the gene matches. Germline CDR1 is SGHRS and CDR2 is YFSETQ. This CDR3 region has 15 residues.